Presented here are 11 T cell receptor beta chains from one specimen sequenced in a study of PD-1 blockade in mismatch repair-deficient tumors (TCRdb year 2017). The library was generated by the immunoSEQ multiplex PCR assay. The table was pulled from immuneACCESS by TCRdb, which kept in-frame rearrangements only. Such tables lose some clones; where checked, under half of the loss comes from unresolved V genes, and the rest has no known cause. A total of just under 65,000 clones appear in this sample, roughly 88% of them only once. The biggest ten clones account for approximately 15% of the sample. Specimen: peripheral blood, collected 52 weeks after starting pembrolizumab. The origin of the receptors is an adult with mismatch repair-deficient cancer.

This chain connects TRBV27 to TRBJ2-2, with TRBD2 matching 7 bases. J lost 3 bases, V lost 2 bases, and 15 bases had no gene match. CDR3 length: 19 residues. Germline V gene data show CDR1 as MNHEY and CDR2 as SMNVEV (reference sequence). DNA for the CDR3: TGTGCCAGCAGTTTAACCCCCGGCGAGCGGGAACCTTACACCGGGGAGCTGTTTTTT. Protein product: CASSLTPGEREPYTGELFF.

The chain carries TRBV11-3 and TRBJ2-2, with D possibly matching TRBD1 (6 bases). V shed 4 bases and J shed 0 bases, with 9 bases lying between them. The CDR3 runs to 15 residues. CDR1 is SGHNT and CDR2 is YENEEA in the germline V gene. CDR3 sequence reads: CASSSGVSNTGELFF. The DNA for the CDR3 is TGTGCCAGCAGCTCAGGGGTATCGAACACCGGGGAGCTGTTTTTT.

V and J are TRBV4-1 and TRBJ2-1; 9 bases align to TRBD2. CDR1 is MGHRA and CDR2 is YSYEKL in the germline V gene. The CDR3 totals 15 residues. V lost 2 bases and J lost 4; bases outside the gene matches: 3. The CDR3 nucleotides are TGCGCCAGCAGCCAACGGACTAGCGTATACAATGAGCAGTTCTTC. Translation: CASSQRTSVYNEQFF.

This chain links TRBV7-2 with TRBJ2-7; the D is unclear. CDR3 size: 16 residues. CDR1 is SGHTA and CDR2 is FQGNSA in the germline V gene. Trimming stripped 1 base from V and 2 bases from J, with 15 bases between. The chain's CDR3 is CASSLVAELSAYEQYF. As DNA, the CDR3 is TGTGCCAGCAGCTTAGTCGCGGAACTCAGCGCCTACGAGCAGTACTTC.

The CDR3 nucleotides are TGTGCCAGCAGCACGACTAGCGGGAGAGGCACCGGGGAGCTGTTTTTT. Translated, it gives CASSTTSGRGTGELFF. The genes are TRBV9 and TRBJ2-2, with 12 bases fitting TRBD2. The CDR3 length is 16 residues. V was clipped by 4 bases and J by 4 bases; unmatched bases: 5. Germline V CDR1 and CDR2: SGDLS, YYNGEE.

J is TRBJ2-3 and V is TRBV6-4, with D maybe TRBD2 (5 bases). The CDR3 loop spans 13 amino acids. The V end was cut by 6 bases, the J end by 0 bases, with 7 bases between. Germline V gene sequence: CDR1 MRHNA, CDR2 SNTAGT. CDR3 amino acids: CASSRTSTDTQYF. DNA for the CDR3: TGTGCCAGCAGCCGGACTAGCACAGATACGCAGTATTTT.

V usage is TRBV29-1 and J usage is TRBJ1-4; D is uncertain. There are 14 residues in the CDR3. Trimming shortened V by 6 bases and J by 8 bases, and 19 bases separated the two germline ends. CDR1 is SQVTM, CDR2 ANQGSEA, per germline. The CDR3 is CSVVWTGRGEKLFF. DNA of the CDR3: TGCAGCGTGGTTTGGACGGGCCGAGGGGAAAAACTGTTTTTT.

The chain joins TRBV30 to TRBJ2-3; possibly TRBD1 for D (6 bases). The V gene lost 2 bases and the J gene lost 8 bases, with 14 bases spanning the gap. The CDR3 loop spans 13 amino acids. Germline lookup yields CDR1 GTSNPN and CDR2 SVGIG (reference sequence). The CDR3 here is CAWSRADRRTQYF. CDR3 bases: TGTGCCTGGAGTCGAGCGGACAGACGTACGCAGTATTTT. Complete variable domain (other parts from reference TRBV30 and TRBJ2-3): SQTIHQWPATLVQPVGSPLSLECTVEGTSNPNLYWYRQAAGRGLQLLFYSVGIGQISSEVPQNLSASRPQDRQFILSSKKLLLSDSGFYLCAWSRADRRTQYFGPGTRLTVL.

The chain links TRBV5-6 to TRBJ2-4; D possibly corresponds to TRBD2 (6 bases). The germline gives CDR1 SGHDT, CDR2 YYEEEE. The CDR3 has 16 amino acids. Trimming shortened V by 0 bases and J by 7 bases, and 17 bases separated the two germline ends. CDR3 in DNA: TGTGCCAGCAGCTTGGCGCTACTAGCCGGCGGGAACATTCAGTACTTC. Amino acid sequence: CASSLALLAGGNIQYF.

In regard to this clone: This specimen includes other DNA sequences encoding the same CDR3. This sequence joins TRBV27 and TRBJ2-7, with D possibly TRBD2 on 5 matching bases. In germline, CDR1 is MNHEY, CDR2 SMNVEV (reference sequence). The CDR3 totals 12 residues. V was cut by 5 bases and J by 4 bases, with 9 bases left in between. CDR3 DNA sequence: TGTGCCAGCAGTCCCGGCGGGTACGAGCAGTACTTC. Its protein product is CASSPGGYEQYF.

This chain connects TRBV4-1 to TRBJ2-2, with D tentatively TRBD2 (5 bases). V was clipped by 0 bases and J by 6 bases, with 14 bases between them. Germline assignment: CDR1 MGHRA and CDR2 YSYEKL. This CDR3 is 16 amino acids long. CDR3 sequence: CASSQEGIVGAGELFF. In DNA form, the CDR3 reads TGCGCCAGCAGCCAAGAAGGGATAGTGGGAGCCGGGGAGCTGTTTTTT.